The 3 T cell receptor beta chains below all came from one sample that was sequenced in a study of cytomegalovirus exposure and HLA in healthy donors. 60 Vbeta and 13 Jbeta primers were used in PCR. Profiling relied on immunoSEQ multiplex PCR, and the TCRdb table lists in-frame clones only, not all of them. The sample has under 200,000 clones, more than 75% seen once. Sequenced material: PBMCs. The source is a girl between 2 and 10 years old in good health and CMV-seropositive.

CDR3 nucleotide sequence: TGTGCCAGCGCCACCTCTCCTAGCGGGGGCACAGATACGCAGTATTTT. Translated: CASATSPSGGTDTQYF. This chain links TRBV18 with TRBJ2-3; 9 nucleotides agree with TRBD2. Losses at the gene ends were 8 bases for V and 1 base for J; bases not matched to a gene: 10. Germline-derived CDR1 and CDR2 are KGHSH and LQKENI. The length of the CDR3 is 16 residues.

This clone was seen a single time. Its ends do not fully match the called genes, so a read error is possible. This chain connects TRBV7-7 to TRBJ2-5; TRBD2 matches at 12 bases. This CDR3 has 16 amino acids. Germline values: CDR1 SSHAT, CDR2 FNYEAQ (reference sequence). This chain's CDR3 is CASSLASSGRAETQYF. The CDR3 DNA reads TGTGCTAGCAGCTTAGCGTCTAGCGGGAGGGCAGAGACCCAGTACTTC.

This clone was counted between two and nine times. The chain couples TRBV5-4 to TRBJ2-7, with TRBD2 as a possible D gene (5 bases). CDR1 SGHNT and CDR2 YYREEE come from the germline V gene (reference sequence). This CDR3 is built from 14 residues. V gave up 5 bases and J gave up 6 bases, with 18 bases separating them. The CDR3 DNA is TGTGCCAGCAGGTCTAGCCGCGGCCAGGTCGAGCAGTACTTC. It translates to CASRSSRGQVEQYF.